The rows below give T cell receptor beta chains drawn from one sample of a study of early T cells in non-severe SARS-CoV-2 infection. TCRdb processed the 5' RACE reads anew with MiXCR; each CDR3 protein has one entry. The data contain approximately 58,000 distinct CDR3 sequences, around 10% of them singletons. This specimen was whole blood, taken at baseline. These receptors were obtained from an adult who was a healthcare worker with PCR-confirmed SARS-CoV-2 infection or an uninfected control (not recorded which). Each CDR3 is given with its conserved first and last residue. A D gene is named only where the DNA matches it firmly. Only part of the rows carry a size: once, few, many, or a class if the clone is expanded.

>TRBJ2-5|few|-|TRBV7-8
CASSRLEGAETQYF
TGTGCCAGCAGCAGACTAGAGGGAGCGGAGACCCAGTACTTC
>TRBJ1-1|-|TRBD1|TRBV6-2/TRBV6-3
CASSYRTGAEAFF
TGTGCCAGCAGTTACCGGACAGGGGCTGAAGCTTTCTTT
>TRBJ1-1|few|TRBD1|TRBV5-1
CASAGGYDTEAFF
TGCGCCAGCGCAGGGGGCTACGACACTGAAGCTTTCTTT
>TRBJ2-3|few|-|TRBV7-2
CASSPGTSTDTQYF
TGTGCCAGCAGCCCAGGGACTAGCACAGATACGCAGTATTTT
>TRBJ1-5|-|-|TRBV20-1
CSAQLGSNQPQHF
TGCAGTGCTCAGCTGGGGAGCAATCAGCCCCAGCATTTT
>TRBJ1-2|few|-|TRBV28
CASSLTGFNYGYTF
TGTGCCAGCAGTCTCACAGGGTTTAACTATGGCTACACCTTC
>TRBJ2-7|-|-|TRBV18
CASSRGGQYEQYF
TGTGCCAGCTCACGTGGGGGGCAGTACGAGCAGTACTTC
>TRBJ1-1|-|-|TRBV14
CASSPDRIMNTEAFF
TGTGCCAGCAGCCCGGACAGAATCATGAACACTGAAGCTTTCTTT
>TRBJ2-3|-|-|TRBV7-2
CASRGTPAVTDTQYF
TGTGCCAGCAGAGGGACACCCGCCGTCACAGATACGCAGTATTTT
>TRBJ2-1|many|TRBD2|TRBV5-1
CASSFGGRGDEQFF
TGCGCCAGCAGCTTTGGCGGGAGAGGTGATGAGCAGTTCTTC
>TRBJ2-1|few|TRBD2|TRBV18
CASSPSLAGGSEQFF
TGTGCCAGCTCACCCTCACTAGCGGGAGGGAGTGAGCAGTTCTTC
>TRBJ2-2|few|-|TRBV6-2/TRBV6-3
CASSYAGNAGELFF
TGTGCCAGCAGTTACGCGGGAAATGCCGGGGAGCTGTTTTTT
>TRBJ1-5|few|TRBD1|TRBV29-1
CSVDRGRRENQPQHF
TGCAGCGTCGACAGGGGCCGACGAGAAAATCAGCCCCAGCATTTT
>TRBJ1-4|-|TRBD1|TRBV10-3
CAAGQATNEKLFF
TGTGCCGCAGGACAGGCAACTAATGAAAAACTGTTTTTT
>TRBJ2-2|-|-|TRBV5-4
CASSWRRGGSSNTGELFF
TGTGCCAGCAGCTGGCGTAGGGGGGGCTCCTCGAACACCGGGGAGCTGTTTTTT
>TRBJ2-1|-|-|TRBV9
CASSPTIHEQFF
TGTGCCAGCAGCCCCACTATCCATGAGCAGTTCTTC
>TRBJ2-3|few|TRBD2|TRBV6-2/TRBV6-3
CASSYGLAGSTDTQYF
TGTGCCAGCAGTTACGGCCTAGCGGGGAGCACAGATACGCAGTATTTT
>TRBJ1-4|few|-|TRBV12-3/TRBV12-4
CASSFREKLFF
TGTGCCAGCAGTTTCCGTGAAAAACTGTTTTTT
>TRBJ2-7|few|-|TRBV28
CASSLSPGWGYEQYF
TGTGCCAGCAGTTTATCCCCAGGGTGGGGCTACGAGCAGTACTTC
>TRBJ1-5|few|-|TRBV19
CASHTAKGTNNQPQHF
TGTGCCAGTCACACGGCGAAGGGGACGAATAATCAGCCCCAGCATTTT
>TRBJ2-3|many|-|TRBV2
CASAGGSGTDTQYF
TGTGCCAGCGCCGGCGGTTCGGGCACAGATACGCAGTATTTT
>TRBJ1-1|many|-|TRBV19
CASSTFFDMNTEAFF
TGTGCCAGTAGTACCTTCTTCGACATGAACACTGAAGCTTTCTTT
>TRBJ2-7|-|TRBD1|TRBV4-2
CASSTGTGESVYEQYF
TGTGCCAGCAGCACCGGGACAGGGGAAAGTGTTTACGAGCAGTACTTC
>TRBJ2-7|-|TRBD1|TRBV18
CASSPGQGKLDEQYF
TGTGCCAGCTCACCGGGACAGGGGAAACTGGACGAGCAGTACTTC